The rows below give T cell receptor beta chains drawn from one sample of a study of blood T cell repertoires in COVID-19. Using immunoSEQ multiplex PCR, the repertoire was profiled, and TCRdb retains in-frame clones only, with some absent. The sample holds roughly 86,000 clones; 86% are singletons and the top ten take approximately 5%. Sequencing was done on a sample of peripheral blood. The receptors here all came from a man between 50 and 59 years old with active or convalescent COVID-19. CDR3s include the opening cysteine and the closing phenylalanine or tryptophan. The D gene is left open where the match is weak. Size values are once, few and many counts, or a class for expanded clones, and some rows have none.

V gene	D gene	clone size	J gene	CDR3 DNA	CDR3 protein
TRBV7-8	NA	NA	TRBJ1-5	TGTGCCAGCAGCCCCTTCGGGTTTAGCAATCAGCCCCAGCATTTT	CASSPFGFSNQPQHF
TRBV18	NA	NA	TRBJ2-1	TGTGCCAGCTCACCACCCATAGACAGTCAGCAGTTCTTC	CASSPPIDSQQFF
TRBV28	NA	NA	TRBJ2-3	TGTGCCAGCAGTTTACGAACCCTCCGGACGGGGAACACAGATACGCAGTATTTT	CASSLRTLRTGNTDTQYF
TRBV11-2	TRBD1	NA	TRBJ1-2	TGTGCCAGCAGCGTGACAGGGAGCTATGGCTACACCTTC	CASSVTGSYGYTF
TRBV27	NA	NA	TRBJ2-7	TGTGCCAGCAGTCCATCCCCTATATACGAGCAGTACTTC	CASSPSPIYEQYF
TRBV28	NA	NA	TRBJ2-5	TGTGCCAGCAGTTTTCTGAGGTTGGGGGCCCATCAAGAGACCCAGTACTTC	CASSFLRLGAHQETQYF
TRBV28	TRBD1	NA	TRBJ2-7	TGTGCCAGCAGTACTCAGGGGGACCTGGAGGAGCAGTACTTC	CASSTQGDLEEQYF
TRBV28	NA	few	TRBJ1-2	TGTGCCAGCAGTTTAATTACAGGCCCTTATGGCTACACCTTC	CASSLITGPYGYTF
TRBV29-1	TRBD2	few	TRBJ2-3	TGCAGCGTTGAAGCTAGCGGGGGGGTAGCAGATACGCAGTATTTT	CSVEASGGVADTQYF
TRBV4-2	NA	NA	TRBJ2-3	TGTGCCAGCAGCCAAGATCGGGCGCAGTATTTT	CASSQDRAQYF
TRBV5-4	TRBD1	NA	TRBJ1-2	TGTGCCAGCAGGACCCGGGACAGCTATGGCTACACCTTC	CASRTRDSYGYTF
TRBV7-6	NA	once	TRBJ2-5	TGTGCCAGCAGCTTAGCATCCGACAGGTCCTTTGAGACCCAGTACTTC	CASSLASDRSFETQYF
TRBV5-6	NA	NA	TRBJ1-6	TGTGCCAGCTCCCCAGCGTTTAATTCACCCCTCCACTTT	CASSPAFNSPLHF
TRBV4-1	TRBD2	NA	TRBJ2-1	TGCGCCAGCAGCCGTCGGACTAGCGGCGACGTCTACAATGAGCAGTTCTTC	CASSRRTSGDVYNEQFF
TRBV28	NA	once	TRBJ2-5	TGTGCCGTACAGGGTTACGAGACCCAGTACTTC	CAVQGYETQYF
TRBV19	NA	NA	TRBJ2-3	TGTGCCAGTAGTACGGGCCGGGATAGCACAGATACGCAGTATTTT	CASSTGRDSTDTQYF
TRBV6-2/TRBV6-3	TRBD2	once	TRBJ2-5	TGTGCCAGCAGTGCGCGGGGGGGCCAAGAGACCCAGTACTTC	CASSARGGQETQYF
TRBV16	TRBD1	NA	TRBJ2-5	TGTGCCAGCAGCCCACTTCCGACAGGGGAAGAGACCCAGTACTTC	CASSPLPTGEETQYF
TRBV19	NA	NA	TRBJ1-5	TGTGCCAGTAGTATAGATCCCGGACAAGCCCAGCATTTT	CASSIDPGQAQHF
TRBV27	TRBD1	NA	TRBJ2-7	TGTGCCAGCAGATGGGGACAGGGGGCCTACGAGCAGTACTTC	CASRWGQGAYEQYF
TRBV28	NA	NA	TRBJ1-1	TGTGCCAGCAGGGGCCTCGTGGGGAGAGAAGCTTTCTTT	CASRGLVGREAFF
TRBV6-5	TRBD1	NA	TRBJ2-7	TGTGCCAGCAGTCCCGGACAGGGGGGGACCTACGAGCAGTACTTC	CASSPGQGGTYEQYF
TRBV4-1	NA	NA	TRBJ2-3	TGCGCCAGCAGCCAAGCCGGGGGGCAATATCGCACAGATACGCAGTATTTT	CASSQAGGQYRTDTQYF
TRBV19	NA	NA	TRBJ2-4	TGTGCCAGTAGTATTGTGAGTTCACTAGCCAAAAACATTCAGTACTTC	CASSIVSSLAKNIQYF
TRBV7-2	NA	NA	TRBJ1-4	TGTGCCAGCAGCAGGGTGACAGGTGAAAAACTGTTTTTT	CASSRVTGEKLFF
TRBV19	TRBD1	NA	TRBJ2-3	TGTGCCAGTAGGGACAGGGGGAGCACAGATACGCAGTATTTT	CASRDRGSTDTQYF
TRBV18	NA	NA	TRBJ2-7	TGTGCCAGCTCACCTGGTCGCGGGGGCGGCTACGAGCAGTACTTC	CASSPGRGGGYEQYF
TRBV5-1	NA	NA	TRBJ1-4	TGCGCCAGCAGCTTGGGAGGGCCCGTCGAAAAACTGTTTTTT	CASSLGGPVEKLFF
TRBV2	TRBD1	NA	TRBJ2-2	TGTGCCACAACAGGGGGGACAACCGGGGAGCTGTTTTTT	CATTGGTTGELFF
TRBV6-1	NA	NA	TRBJ2-3	TGTGCCAGCAGTGACCGACACGGTCCCACAGATACGCAGTATTTT	CASSDRHGPTDTQYF
TRBV10-3	NA	NA	TRBJ2-6	TGTGCCATCAGTGGCGGCTCTGGGGCCAACGTCCTGACTTTC	CAISGGSGANVLTF
TRBV5-1	NA	NA	TRBJ2-3	TGCGCCAGCAGCCGGACTTCGGGTGGGACAGATACGCAGTATTTT	CASSRTSGGTDTQYF
TRBV18	TRBD2	NA	TRBJ2-2	TGTGCCAGCTCACCGCGGGGGGGCCGAGACACCGGGGAGCTGTTTTTT	CASSPRGGRDTGELFF
TRBV28	TRBD2	NA	TRBJ2-3	TGTGCCAGCAGTTTACCGCTCCCGGGACTAGCGCGCACAGATACGCAGTATTTT	CASSLPLPGLARTDTQYF
TRBV10-3	TRBD1	once	TRBJ1-2	TGTGCCATCAGGGGTGGGACAGGGGTCTATGGCTACACCTTC	CAIRGGTGVYGYTF
TRBV6-1	TRBD1	NA	TRBJ1-1	TGTGCCAGCAGTGAACTGGGACAGGGGGGCTTGGGGGCTTTCTTT	CASSELGQGGLGAFF
TRBV21-1	NA	NA	TRBJ1-2	TGTGCCAGCAGCAAATGGCCGGAACAGAGGAGGATCTATGGCTACACCTTC	CASSKWPEQRRIYGYTF
TRBV2	NA	few	TRBJ1-1	TGTGCCAGCAGTGTAACTCAAGACACTGAAGCTTTCTTT	CASSVTQDTEAFF
TRBV7-9	TRBD1	NA	TRBJ2-7	TGTGCCAGCAGCTTAAGTACAGGGGGCTCGGGCGAGCAGTACTTC	CASSLSTGGSGEQYF
TRBV10-2	NA	NA	TRBJ2-1	TGCGCCAGCAGCAGGGGTTTCGAGCAGTTCTTC	CASSRGFEQFF
TRBV5-4	TRBD2	NA	TRBJ2-1	TGTGCCAGCAGCCCGACTAGCGGGGGGGCCAATGAGCAGTTCTTC	CASSPTSGGANEQFF
TRBV5-1	NA	NA	TRBJ1-3	TGCGCCAGCAGCTCCGGGGGAGGAGGAAACACCATATATTTT	CASSSGGGGNTIYF
TRBV9	NA	NA	TRBJ1-3	TGTGCCAGCAGCGCTAGCCTAGTAGTCTCTGGAAACACCATATATTTT	CASSASLVVSGNTIYF
TRBV4-3	NA	NA	TRBJ2-5	TGCGCCAGCAGCCAAGACAGGGTTGAGACCCAGTACTTC	CASSQDRVETQYF
TRBV24-1	NA	NA	TRBJ1-1	TGTGCCACCAGTGACACGAGGGAGGGGGTGACTGAAGCTTTCTTT	CATSDTREGVTEAFF